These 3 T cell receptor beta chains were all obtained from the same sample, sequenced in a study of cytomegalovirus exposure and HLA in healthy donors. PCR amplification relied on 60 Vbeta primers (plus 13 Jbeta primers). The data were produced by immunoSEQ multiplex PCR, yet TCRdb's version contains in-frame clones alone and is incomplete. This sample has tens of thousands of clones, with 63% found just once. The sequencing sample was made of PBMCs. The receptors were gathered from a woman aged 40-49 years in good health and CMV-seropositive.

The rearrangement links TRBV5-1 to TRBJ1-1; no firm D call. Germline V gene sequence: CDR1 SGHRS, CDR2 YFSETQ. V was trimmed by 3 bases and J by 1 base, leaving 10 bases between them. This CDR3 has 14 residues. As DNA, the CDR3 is TGCGCCAGCAGCTCCCAACCAGAGAACACTGAAGCTTTCTTT. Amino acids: CASSSQPENTEAFF.

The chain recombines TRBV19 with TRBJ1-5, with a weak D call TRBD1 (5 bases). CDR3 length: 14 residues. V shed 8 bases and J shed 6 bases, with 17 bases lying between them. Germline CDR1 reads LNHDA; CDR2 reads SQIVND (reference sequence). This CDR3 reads CASHASGGTQPQHF. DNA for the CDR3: TGTGCCAGTCACGCTTCGGGGGGGACTCAGCCCCAGCATTTT.

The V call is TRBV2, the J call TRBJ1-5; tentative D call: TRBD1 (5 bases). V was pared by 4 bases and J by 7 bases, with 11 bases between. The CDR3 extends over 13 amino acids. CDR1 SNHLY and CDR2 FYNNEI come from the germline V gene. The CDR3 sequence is CASSGQPLQPQHF. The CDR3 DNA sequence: TGTGCCAGCAGTGGACAGCCCCTCCAGCCCCAGCATTTT.